The entry that follows covers one T cell receptor (beta chain) sequence. The data are from a study of blood T cell repertoires in COVID-19. Here immunoSEQ multiplex PCR was the method, and the copy in TCRdb shows in-frame clones only, minus some. This sample yields about 340,000 clones, of which 92% are seen a single time; 18% belongs to the top ten. This sequence originates from a woman younger than 45 who had recovered from COVID-19. Sequences were obtained from PBMCs or T cells enriched from blood (not recorded which).

The CDR3 sequence: CASSEDWAETDTQYF. DNA of the CDR3: TGTGCCAGCAGTGAAGACTGGGCCGAGACAGATACGCAGTATTTT. The chain has TRBV6-1 and TRBJ2-3; D gene uncertain. Trimming cost V 1 base and J 3 bases, with 11 bases left between them. From germline, CDR1 is MNHNS and CDR2 SASEGT. The CDR3 is 15 amino acids.